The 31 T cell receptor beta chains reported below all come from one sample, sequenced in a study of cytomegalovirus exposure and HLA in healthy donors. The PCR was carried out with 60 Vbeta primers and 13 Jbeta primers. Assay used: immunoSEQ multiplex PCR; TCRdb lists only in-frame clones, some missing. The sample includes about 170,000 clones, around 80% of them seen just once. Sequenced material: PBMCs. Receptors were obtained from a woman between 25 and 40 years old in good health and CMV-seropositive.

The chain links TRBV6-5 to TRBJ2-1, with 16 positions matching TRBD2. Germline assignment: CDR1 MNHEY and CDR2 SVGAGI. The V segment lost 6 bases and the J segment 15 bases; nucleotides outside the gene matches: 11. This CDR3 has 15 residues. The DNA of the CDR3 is TGTGCCAGCAGCAATGCCGGGACTAGCGGGAGGGCCTGGTTCTTC. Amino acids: CASSNAGTSGRAWFF.

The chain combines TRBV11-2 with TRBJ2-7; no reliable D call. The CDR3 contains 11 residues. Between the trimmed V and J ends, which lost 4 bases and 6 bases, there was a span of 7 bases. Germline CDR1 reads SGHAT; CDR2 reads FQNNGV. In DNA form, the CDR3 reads TGTGCCAGCAGCTCCCTTTTCGAGCAGTACTTC. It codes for CASSSLFEQYF.

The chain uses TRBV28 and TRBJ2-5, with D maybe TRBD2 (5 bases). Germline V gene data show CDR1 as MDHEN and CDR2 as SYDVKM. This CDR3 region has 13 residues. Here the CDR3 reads CASRTGGGETQYF. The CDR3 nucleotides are TGTGCTTCCCGGACGGGTGGAGGAGAGACCCAGTACTTC.

The DNA for the CDR3 is TGTGCCTGGGCTAGACTAGCGGGAGGACCGTCTAGCACAGATACGCAGTATTTT. This gives the protein CAWARLAGGPSSTDTQYF. The rearrangement links TRBV30 to TRBJ2-3; TRBD2 matches at 13 bases. The ends lost 5 bases at V and 0 bases at J; junction bases unmatched: 11. Germline V CDR1 and CDR2: GTSNPN, SVGIG (reference sequence). CDR3 size: 18 residues.

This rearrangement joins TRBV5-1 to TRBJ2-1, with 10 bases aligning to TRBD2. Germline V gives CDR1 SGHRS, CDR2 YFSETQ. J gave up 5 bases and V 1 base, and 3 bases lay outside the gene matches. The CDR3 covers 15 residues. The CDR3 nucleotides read TGCGCCAGCAGCTTGAGCGGGAGGGCGAACAATGAGCAGTTCTTC. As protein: CASSLSGRANNEQFF. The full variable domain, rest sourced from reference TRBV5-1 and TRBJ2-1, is KAGVTQTPRYLIKTRGQQVTLSCSPISGHRSVSWYQQTPGQGLQFLFEYFSETQRNKGNFPGRFSGRQFSNSRSEMNVSTLELGDSALYLCASSLSGRANNEQFFGPGTRLTVL.

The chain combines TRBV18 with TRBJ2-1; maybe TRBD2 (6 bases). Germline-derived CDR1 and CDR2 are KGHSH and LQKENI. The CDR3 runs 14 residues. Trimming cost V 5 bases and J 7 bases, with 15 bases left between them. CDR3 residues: CASSLEGVLNEQFF. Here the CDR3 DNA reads TGTGCCAGCTCATTGGAGGGAGTTTTGAATGAGCAGTTCTTC.

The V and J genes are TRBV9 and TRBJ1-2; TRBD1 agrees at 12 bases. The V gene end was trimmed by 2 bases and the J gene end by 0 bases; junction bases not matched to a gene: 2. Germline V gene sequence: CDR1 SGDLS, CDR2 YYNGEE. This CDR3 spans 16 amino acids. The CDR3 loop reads CASSVGTGGSNYGYTF. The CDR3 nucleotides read TGTGCCAGCAGCGTGGGGACAGGGGGCTCTAACTATGGCTACACCTTC.

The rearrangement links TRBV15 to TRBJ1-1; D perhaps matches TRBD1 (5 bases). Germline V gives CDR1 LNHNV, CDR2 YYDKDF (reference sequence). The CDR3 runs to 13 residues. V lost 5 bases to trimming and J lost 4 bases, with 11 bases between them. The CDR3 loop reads CATSGGVRTEAFF. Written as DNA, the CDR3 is TGTGCCACCAGCGGGGGGGTTCGCACTGAAGCTTTCTTT.

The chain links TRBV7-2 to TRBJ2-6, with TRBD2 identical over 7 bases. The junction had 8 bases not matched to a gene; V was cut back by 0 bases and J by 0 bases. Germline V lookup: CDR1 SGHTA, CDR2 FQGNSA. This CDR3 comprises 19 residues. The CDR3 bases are TGTGCCAGCAGCTTAGCTTCGAGCGGGACCTACTCTGGGGCCAACGTCCTGACTTTC. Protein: CASSLASSGTYSGANVLTF.

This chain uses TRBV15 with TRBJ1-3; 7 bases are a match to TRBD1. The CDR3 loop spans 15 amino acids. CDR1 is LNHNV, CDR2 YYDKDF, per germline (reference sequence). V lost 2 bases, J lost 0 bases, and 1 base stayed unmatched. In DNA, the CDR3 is TGTGCCACCAGCAGATCAGGGGGCTCTGGAAACACCATATATTTT. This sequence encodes CATSRSGGSGNTIYF.

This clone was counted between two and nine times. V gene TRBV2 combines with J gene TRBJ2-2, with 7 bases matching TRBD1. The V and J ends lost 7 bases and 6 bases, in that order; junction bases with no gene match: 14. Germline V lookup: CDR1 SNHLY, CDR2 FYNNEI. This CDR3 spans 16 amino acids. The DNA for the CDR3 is TGTGCCAGCAAGACGATGACAGGGTTGAGGGCCGGGGAGCTGTTTTTT. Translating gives CASKTMTGLRAGELFF.

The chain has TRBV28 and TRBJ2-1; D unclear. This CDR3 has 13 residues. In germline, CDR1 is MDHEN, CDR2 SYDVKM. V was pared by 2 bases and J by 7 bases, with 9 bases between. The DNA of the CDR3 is TGTGCCAGCAGTTTAGGCATGCTTAATGAGCAGTTCTTC. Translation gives CASSLGMLNEQFF. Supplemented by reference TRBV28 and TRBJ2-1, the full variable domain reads DVKVTQSSRYLVKRTGEKVFLECVQDMDHENMFWYRQDPGLGLRLIYFSYDVKMKEKGDIPEGYSVSREKKERFSLILESASTNQTSMYLCASSLGMLNEQFFGPGTRLTVL.

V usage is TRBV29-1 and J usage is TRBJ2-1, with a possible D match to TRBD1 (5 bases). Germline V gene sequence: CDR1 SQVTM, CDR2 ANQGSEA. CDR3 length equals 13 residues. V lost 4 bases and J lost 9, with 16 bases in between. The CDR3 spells CSVVGSGWAEQFF. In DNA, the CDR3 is TGCAGCGTTGTAGGGTCAGGGTGGGCTGAGCAGTTCTTC.

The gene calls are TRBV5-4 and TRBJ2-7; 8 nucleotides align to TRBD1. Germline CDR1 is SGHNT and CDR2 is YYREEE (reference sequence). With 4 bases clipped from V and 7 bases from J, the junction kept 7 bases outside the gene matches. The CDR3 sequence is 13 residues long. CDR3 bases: TGTGCCAGCAGCGTTAGGACAGGGCTGGAGCAGTACTTC. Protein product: CASSVRTGLEQYF.

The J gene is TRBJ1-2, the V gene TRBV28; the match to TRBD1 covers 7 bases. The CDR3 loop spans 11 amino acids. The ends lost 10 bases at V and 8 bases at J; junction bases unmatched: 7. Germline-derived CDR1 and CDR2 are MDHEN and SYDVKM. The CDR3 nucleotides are TGTGCCACCGGACAGGTCCAAGGCTACACCTTC. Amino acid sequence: CATGQVQGYTF.

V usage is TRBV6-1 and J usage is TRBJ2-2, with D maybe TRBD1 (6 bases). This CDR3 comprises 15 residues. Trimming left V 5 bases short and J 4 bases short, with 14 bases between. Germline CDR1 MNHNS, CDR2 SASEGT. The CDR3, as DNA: TGTGCCAGCAGTTGGGAAGGGGGTACCACCGGGGAGCTGTTTTTT. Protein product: CASSWEGGTTGELFF.

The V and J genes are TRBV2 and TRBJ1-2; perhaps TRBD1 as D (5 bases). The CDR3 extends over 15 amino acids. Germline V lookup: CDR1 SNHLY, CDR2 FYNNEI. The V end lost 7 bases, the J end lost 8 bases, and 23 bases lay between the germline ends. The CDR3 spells CASTFDPQGGGGYTF. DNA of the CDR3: TGTGCCAGCACCTTCGACCCTCAGGGAGGCGGGGGCTACACCTTC.

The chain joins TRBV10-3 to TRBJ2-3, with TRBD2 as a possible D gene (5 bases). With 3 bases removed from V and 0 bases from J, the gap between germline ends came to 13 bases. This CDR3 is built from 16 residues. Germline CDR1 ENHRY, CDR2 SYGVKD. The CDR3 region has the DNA TGTGCCATCAGTGACAATGGAGGCGGGAGCACAGATACGCAGTATTTT. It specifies CAISDNGGGSTDTQYF.

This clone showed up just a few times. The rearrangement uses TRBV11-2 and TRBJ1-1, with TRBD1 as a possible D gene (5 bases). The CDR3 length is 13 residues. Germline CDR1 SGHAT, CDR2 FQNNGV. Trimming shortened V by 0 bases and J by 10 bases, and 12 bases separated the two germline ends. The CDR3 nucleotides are TGTGCCAGCAGCTTAGAGGGACTGCCCGCAGCTTTCTTT. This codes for CASSLEGLPAAFF.

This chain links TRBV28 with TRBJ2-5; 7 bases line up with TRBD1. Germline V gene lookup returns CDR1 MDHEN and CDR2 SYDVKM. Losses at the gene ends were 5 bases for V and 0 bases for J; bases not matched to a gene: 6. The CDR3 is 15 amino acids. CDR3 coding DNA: TGTGCCAGCAGTCCTTCGGACAGGTACCAAGAGACCCAGTACTTC. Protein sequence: CASSPSDRYQETQYF.

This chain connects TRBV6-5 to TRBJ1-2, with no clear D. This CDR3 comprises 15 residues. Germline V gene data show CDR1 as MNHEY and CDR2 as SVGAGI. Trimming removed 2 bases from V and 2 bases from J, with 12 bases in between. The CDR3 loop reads CASSYSRGLNYGYTF. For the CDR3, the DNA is TGTGCCAGCAGTTACAGTCGCGGATTAAACTATGGCTACACCTTC.

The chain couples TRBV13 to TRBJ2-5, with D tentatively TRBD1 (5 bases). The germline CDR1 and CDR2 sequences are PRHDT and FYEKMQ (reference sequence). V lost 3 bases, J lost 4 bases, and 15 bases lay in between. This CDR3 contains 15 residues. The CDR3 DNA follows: TGTGCCAGCAGCTTCAACTCAGGGCCGCGAGAGACCCAGTACTTC. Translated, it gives CASSFNSGPRETQYF.

The CDR3 DNA follows: TGTGCCAGCAGCTTAGCCCTCTCAGGGGTCCCAATCTATGGCTACACCTTC. Translated: CASSLALSGVPIYGYTF. This sequence joins TRBV11-2 and TRBJ1-2, with D maybe TRBD1 (6 bases). This CDR3 comprises 17 residues. Trimming cost V 1 base and J 4 bases, with 19 bases left between them. The germline CDR1 and CDR2 sequences are SGHAT and FQNNGV.

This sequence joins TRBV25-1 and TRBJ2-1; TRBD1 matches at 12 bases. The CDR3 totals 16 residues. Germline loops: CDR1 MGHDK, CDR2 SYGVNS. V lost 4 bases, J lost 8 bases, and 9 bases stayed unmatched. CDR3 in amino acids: CASSVPGTGGVYEQFF. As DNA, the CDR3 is TGTGCCAGCAGTGTCCCCGGGACAGGGGGCGTCTATGAGCAGTTCTTC.

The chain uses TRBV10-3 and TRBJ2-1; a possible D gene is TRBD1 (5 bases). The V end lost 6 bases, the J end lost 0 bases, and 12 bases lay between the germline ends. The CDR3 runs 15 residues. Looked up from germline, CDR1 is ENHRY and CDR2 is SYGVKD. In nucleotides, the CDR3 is TGTGCCATCAGCGAACAGGTTAGCTCCTACAATGAGCAGTTCTTC. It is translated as CAISEQVSSYNEQFF.

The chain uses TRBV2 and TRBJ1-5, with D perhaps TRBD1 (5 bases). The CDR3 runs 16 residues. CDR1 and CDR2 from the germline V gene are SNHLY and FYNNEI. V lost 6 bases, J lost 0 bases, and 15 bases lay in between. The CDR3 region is CASRPGAAYSNQPQHF. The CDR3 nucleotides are TGTGCCAGCAGGCCTGGGGCAGCTTATAGCAATCAGCCCCAGCATTTT.

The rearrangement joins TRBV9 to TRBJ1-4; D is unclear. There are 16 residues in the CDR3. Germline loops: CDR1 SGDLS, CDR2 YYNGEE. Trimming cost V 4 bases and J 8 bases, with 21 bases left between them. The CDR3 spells CASSPAKVPRGEKLFF. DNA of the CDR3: TGTGCCAGCAGCCCCGCTAAGGTGCCTCGGGGAGAAAAACTGTTTTTT.

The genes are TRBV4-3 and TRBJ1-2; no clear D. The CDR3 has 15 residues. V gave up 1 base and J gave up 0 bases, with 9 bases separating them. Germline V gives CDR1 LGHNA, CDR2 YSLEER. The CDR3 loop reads CASSQGRAANYGYTF. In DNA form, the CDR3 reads TGCGCCAGCAGCCAAGGGAGGGCCGCTAACTATGGCTACACCTTC.

Written as DNA, the CDR3 is TGTGCCAGCACCGAGGGGGGGGCGCGGAACTATGGCTACACCTTC. Residues: CASTEGGARNYGYTF. The rearrangement links TRBV2 to TRBJ1-2; D may be TRBD1 (6 bases). V was pared by 7 bases and J by 2 bases, with 17 bases between. The CDR3 covers 15 residues. Per germline, CDR1 SNHLY and CDR2 FYNNEI.

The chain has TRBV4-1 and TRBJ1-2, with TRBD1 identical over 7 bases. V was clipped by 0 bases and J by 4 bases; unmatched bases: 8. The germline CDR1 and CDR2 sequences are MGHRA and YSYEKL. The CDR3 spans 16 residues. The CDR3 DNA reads TGCGCCAGCAGCCAAGATCTTGCAGGGGGATCCTATGGCTACACCTTC. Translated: CASSQDLAGGSYGYTF.

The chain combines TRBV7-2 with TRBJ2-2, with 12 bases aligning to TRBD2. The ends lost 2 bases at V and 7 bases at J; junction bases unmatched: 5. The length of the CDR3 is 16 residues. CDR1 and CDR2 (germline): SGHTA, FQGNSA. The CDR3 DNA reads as TGTGCCAGCAGCTTAAGGCTAGCGGGAGGGATCGGGGAGCTGTTTTTT. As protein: CASSLRLAGGIGELFF.